Shown below are 21 T cell receptor beta chains from a single sample sequenced in a study of cytomegalovirus exposure and HLA in healthy donors. The PCR ran on 60 Vbeta and 13 Jbeta primers. Sequenced by immunoSEQ multiplex PCR; TCRdb stores in-frame clones only, minus some. This sample's table reports about 160,000 clones. Material: PBMCs. All receptors derive from an older woman in good health and CMV-seronegative.

The V gene is TRBV7-2, the J gene TRBJ2-5; the match to TRBD1 covers 12 bases. The junction had 8 bases not matched to a gene; V was cut back by 1 base and J by 5 bases. The CDR3 contains 17 residues. Germline CDR1 reads SGHTA; CDR2 reads FQGNSA. The CDR3: CASSLVGGQGARETQYF. The CDR3, as DNA: TGTGCCAGCAGCTTAGTCGGGGGACAGGGGGCGCGGGAGACCCAGTACTTC.

The chain recombines TRBV28 with TRBJ1-1; D possibly corresponds to TRBD1 (5 bases). The CDR3 spans 14 residues. The V end was cut by 4 bases, the J end by 7 bases, with 16 bases between. Looked up from germline, CDR1 is MDHEN and CDR2 is SYDVKM. This CDR3 reads CASSWVQVSGEAFF. The CDR3 DNA reads as TGTGCCAGCAGTTGGGTACAGGTGAGTGGTGAAGCTTTCTTT.

The chain recombines TRBV5-4 with TRBJ2-5; no reliable D call. This CDR3 contains 13 residues. Trimming removed 0 bases from V and 5 bases from J, with 8 bases in between. Looked up from germline, CDR1 is SGHNT and CDR2 is YYREEE (reference sequence). CDR3 in DNA: TGTGCCAGCAGCTTGGGGAGATGGGAGACCCAGTACTTC. Amino acid sequence: CASSLGRWETQYF.

The chain is built from TRBV6-5 and TRBJ2-1; possible D gene TRBD2, 7 bases. CDR1 and CDR2 from the germline V gene are MNHEY and SVGAGI. CDR3 size: 13 residues. Between the trimmed V and J ends, which lost 6 bases and 8 bases, there was a span of 14 bases. The CDR3: CASRDRGAYEQFF. CDR3 bases: TGTGCCAGCAGGGACCGGGGGGCCTATGAGCAGTTCTTC.

The rearrangement links TRBV9 to TRBJ2-2, with a tentative D call TRBD2 (5 bases). The CDR3 has 18 residues. V was clipped by 4 bases and J by 3 bases, with 22 bases between them. Germline CDR1 is SGDLS and CDR2 is YYNGEE. CDR3 DNA sequence: TGTGCCAGCAGCCCTCTCGGGAAGGGATGGGGATACACCGGGGAGCTGTTTTTT. Amino acid sequence: CASSPLGKGWGYTGELFF.

The genes are TRBV4-3 and TRBJ2-1, with D unresolved. The CDR3 spans 12 residues. Trimming stripped 3 bases from V and 4 bases from J, with 4 bases between. The V gene's germline CDR1 is LGHNA and CDR2 YSLEER. CDR3 loop: CASSHKYNEQFF. As DNA, the CDR3 is TGCGCCAGCAGCCACAAATACAATGAGCAGTTCTTC.

This chain's CDR3 is CASRSGTSTGELFF. The CDR3 region has the DNA TGCGCCAGCAGATCCGGGACTTCCACCGGGGAGCTGTTTTTT. V and J are TRBV10-1 and TRBJ2-2, with a weak D call TRBD2 (6 bases). This CDR3 comprises 14 residues. V lost 6 bases and J 4 bases, leaving 12 bases between the germline ends. CDR1 and CDR2 from the germline V gene are WNHNN and SYGVQD (reference sequence).

The rearrangement joins TRBV4-2 to TRBJ2-7; 13 bases match TRBD2. This CDR3 contains 15 residues. With 8 bases clipped from V and 5 bases from J, the junction kept 9 bases outside the gene matches. Germline CDR1 and CDR2: LGHNA and YNFKEQ. CDR3 in DNA: TGTGCCAGCGCCTCGGGACTAGCGGGGAATAACGAGCAGTACTTC. It yields the protein CASASGLAGNNEQYF.

The chain is built from TRBV5-4 and TRBJ2-1; 9 positions agree with TRBD2. The V gene end was trimmed by 0 bases and the J gene end by 2 bases; junction bases not matched to a gene: 3. Germline-derived CDR1 and CDR2 are SGHNT and YYREEE (reference sequence). The CDR3 has 16 residues. The CDR3 loop is CASSLVVAGAYNEQFF. The CDR3 coding sequence is TGTGCCAGCAGCTTGGTGGTAGCGGGGGCCTACAATGAGCAGTTCTTC.

V usage is TRBV13 and J usage is TRBJ2-7; 8 positions agree with TRBD2. This CDR3 comprises 14 residues. CDR1 is PRHDT and CDR2 is FYEKMQ in the germline V gene (reference sequence). With V trimmed by 4 bases and J by 2 bases, 4 bases remained unmatched. The CDR3 is CASSWRGDTYEQYF. In DNA, the CDR3 is TGTGCCAGCAGCTGGCGGGGGGATACCTACGAGCAGTACTTC. Combining the CDR3 with reference TRBV13 and TRBJ2-7 gives the whole variable domain AAGVIQSPRHLIKEKRETATLKCYPIPRHDTVYWYQQGPGQDPQFLISFYEKMQSDKGSIPDRFSAQQFSDYHSELNMSSLELGDSALYFCASSWRGDTYEQYFGPGTRLTVT.

V gene TRBV6-1 combines with J gene TRBJ2-3, with 7 bases identical to TRBD2. The CDR3 sequence is 14 residues long. The ends lost 0 bases at V and 6 bases at J; junction bases unmatched: 3. Germline lookup yields CDR1 MNHNS and CDR2 SASEGT. The CDR3 sequence: CASSEAGGSDTQYF. Written as DNA, the CDR3 is TGTGCCAGCAGTGAAGCCGGGGGGTCCGATACGCAGTATTTT.

This chain uses TRBV5-1 with TRBJ1-1, with a possible D match to TRBD1 (5 bases). The CDR3 spans 13 residues. Trimming left V 4 bases short and J 4 bases short, with 11 bases between. Germline V lookup: CDR1 SGHRS, CDR2 YFSETQ. In DNA, the CDR3 is TGCGCCAGCAGCGGGGCGGCCGGCACTGAAGCTTTCTTT. Amino acid sequence: CASSGAAGTEAFF.

This chain connects TRBV7-2 to TRBJ2-2; 10 bases map to TRBD2. The J segment lost 2 bases and the V segment lost 6 bases, leaving 3 bases of the junction unmatched. Germline V gene data show CDR1 as SGHTA and CDR2 as FQGNSA. The CDR3 is 15 residues long. The CDR3: CASSRTSGNTGELFF. The CDR3 DNA reads TGTGCCAGCAGTAGGACTAGCGGTAACACCGGGGAGCTGTTTTTT.

The CDR3 loop is CASSSDRGREAFF. The CDR3 DNA is TGTGCCAGCAGCTCGGACAGGGGGCGGGAAGCTTTCTTT. J is TRBJ1-1 and V is TRBV7-6; 11 bases match TRBD1. Per germline, CDR1 SGHVS and CDR2 FNYEAQ. J was trimmed by 8 bases and V by 4 bases; bases with no gene match: 3. The CDR3 has 13 residues.

The rearrangement links TRBV11-3 to TRBJ2-1; 7 nucleotides align to TRBD2. This CDR3 contains 16 residues. With V trimmed by 1 base and J by 2 bases, 5 bases remained unmatched. Germline-derived CDR1 and CDR2 are SGHNT and YENEEA. The chain's CDR3 is CASSLGGTNAYNEQFF. Written as DNA, the CDR3 is TGTGCCAGCAGCTTAGGCGGGACTAACGCCTACAATGAGCAGTTCTTC.

The chain has TRBV5-1 and TRBJ1-3; D is ambiguous. The CDR3 sequence is 12 residues long. Germline CDR1 is SGHRS and CDR2 is YFSETQ. V lost 2 bases, J lost 14 bases, and 14 bases lay in between. The CDR3 here is CASSFNGENVYF. The CDR3 nucleotides are TGCGCCAGCAGCTTTAACGGGGAAAATGTATATTTT. The full variable domain, with the rest looked up from reference TRBV5-1 and TRBJ1-3, is KAGVTQTPRYLIKTRGQQVTLSCSPISGHRSVSWYQQTPGQGLQFLFEYFSETQRNKGNFPGRFSGRQFSNSRSEMNVSTLELGDSALYLCASSFNGENVYFGEGSWLTVV.

The chain links TRBV7-3 to TRBJ2-5, with D possibly being TRBD1 (6 bases). V lost 2 bases and J 1 base, leaving 11 bases between the germline ends. Germline V lookup: CDR1 SGHTA, CDR2 FQGTGA. The CDR3 is 15 residues long. CDR3 region: CASSLARTVQETQYF. For the CDR3, the DNA is TGTGCCAGCAGCTTAGCACGGACAGTCCAAGAGACCCAGTACTTC.

The chain joins TRBV7-2 to TRBJ1-5; 9 bases map to TRBD1. From germline, CDR1 is SGHTA and CDR2 FQGNSA. Trimming at V came to 7 bases and at J to 6 bases, leaving 7 bases not matched to a gene. There are 14 residues in the CDR3. CDR3 amino acids: CASTPRTGVQPQHF. The DNA for the CDR3 is TGTGCCAGCACTCCCAGGACAGGGGTTCAGCCCCAGCATTTT. Full variable domain (outside the CDR3, taken from reference TRBV7-2 and TRBJ1-5): GAGVSQSPSNKVTEKGKDVELRCDPISGHTALYWYRQSLGQGLEFLIYFQGNSAPDKSGLPSDRFSAERTGGSVSTLTIQRTQQEDSAVYLCASTPRTGVQPQHFGDGTRLSIL.

V is TRBV2 and J is TRBJ2-7; perhaps TRBD2 as D (6 bases). CDR3 length: 14 amino acids. V lost 2 bases and J 0 bases, leaving 8 bases between the germline ends. Germline V CDR1 and CDR2: SNHLY, FYNNEI. This CDR3 is CASSETSNSYEQYF. As DNA, the CDR3 is TGTGCCAGCAGTGAAACTAGCAACTCCTACGAGCAGTACTTC.

The chain combines TRBV2 with TRBJ2-3, with TRBD2 matching 15 bases. The CDR3 has 16 amino acids. The junction had 4 bases not matched to a gene; V was cut back by 5 bases and J by 4 bases. From germline, CDR1 is SNHLY and CDR2 FYNNEI. CDR3 residues: CASSPGLAGGADTQYF. The CDR3 nucleotides are TGTGCCAGCAGTCCGGGACTAGCGGGAGGTGCAGATACGCAGTATTTT.

The chain has TRBV27 and TRBJ2-7, with 11 bases that match TRBD1. Germline loops: CDR1 MNHEY, CDR2 SMNVEV (reference sequence). This CDR3 comprises 14 residues. V shed 5 bases, J shed 3 bases, and the junction held 3 bases outside the gene matches. The CDR3: CASSRDRGGYEQYF. DNA of the CDR3: TGTGCCAGCAGTAGGGACAGGGGGGGCTACGAGCAGTACTTC.